This T cell receptor beta chain was documented in a study of T cells in Graves' hyperthyroidism and ophthalmopathy. Amplification of TCR beta CDR3 regions was performed using RNA transcripts as template. Initially, a first-round RT-PCR of the TCR CDR3 employed the HTBI primer set. TCRdb re-called the multiplex PCR reads with MiXCR, one entry per CDR3 protein. The sample consists of more than 300,000 distinct CDR3 sequences, about 18% of them appearing once. PBMCs were sourced from 9 to 10 ml fresh peripheral blood. With V trimmed by 0 bases and J by 6 bases, 6 bases remained unmatched. The V gene's germline CDR1 is DFQATT and CDR2 SNEGSKA (reference sequence). The length of the CDR3 is 16 residues.

The chain recombines TRBV20-1 with TRBJ2-2; 11 bases fit TRBD1. This receptor was taken from a young man with Graves' ophthalmopathy. Input material: blood. The CDR3 loop reads CSARDYGQGASGELFF. CDR3 nucleotides: TGCAGTGCTAGAGACTATGGACAGGGGGCTTCCGGGGAGCTGTTTTTT.